This T cell receptor (beta chain) was found in a study of response to subunit inactivated influenza vaccine (dated by TCRdb to 2016 to 2019). Broadly, across the study: Deep quantitative T cell receptor repertoire profiling was used in the study to track responses to a trivalent subunit inactivated influenza vaccine.

Results the study describes overall, beyond this receptor: According to the authors, only a limited number of new T cells may be recruited by each seasonal influenza vaccination.

Library preparation used RT-PCR. Sequencing was carried out with an Illumina HiSeq 2500. Using fastp trimming at Q25 and MiXCR clonotype assembly, TCRdb reanalyzed the public sequencing data and kept in-frame beta chains. Entries are consolidated by CDR3 protein sequence, retaining the most common genes and DNA. Present in this sample are about 520,000 distinct CDR3 sequences, 25% of which were seen just once. 1.5% to 2% of the sample lies in the top ten. This clonotype was seen only a few times. It lacks a known antigen. Base qualities are not at hand, and no much larger clone is one base apart. Cut back by 3 bases and 3 bases, the V and J ends lie 15 bases apart. From the cysteine up to the phenylalanine, the CDR3 has a length of 15 residues. Kept here is only the CDR3 DNA, which spans 45 bases and is read in frame from base 1.

The clonotype originates from a man aged 45-65 years who received an inactivated influenza vaccine. Donor details come from another sample of the same person, matched by shared clones. The chain is assembled from TRBV12-3 or TRBV12-4 and TRBJ2-7; TRBD1 might be the D gene, on 5 matching bases. Here the sequenced sample was CD4+ T cells sorted from PBMCs, taken 5 days after vaccination. The DNA sequence follows: TGTGCCAGCAGTTTGGGCCTGGACATCCGCTACGAGCAGTACTTC. Translation gives CASSLGLDIRYEQYF.